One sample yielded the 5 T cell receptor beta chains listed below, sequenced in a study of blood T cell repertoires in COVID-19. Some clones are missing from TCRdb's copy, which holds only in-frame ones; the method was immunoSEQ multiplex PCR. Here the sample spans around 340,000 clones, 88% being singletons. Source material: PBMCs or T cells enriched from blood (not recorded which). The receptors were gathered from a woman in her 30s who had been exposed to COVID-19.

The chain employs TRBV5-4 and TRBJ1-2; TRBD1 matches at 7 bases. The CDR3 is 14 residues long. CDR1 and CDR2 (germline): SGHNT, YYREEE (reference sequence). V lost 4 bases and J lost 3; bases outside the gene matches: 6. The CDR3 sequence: CASSPGQEDYGYTF. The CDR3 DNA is TGTGCCAGCAGCCCCGGACAGGAGGACTATGGCTACACCTTC.

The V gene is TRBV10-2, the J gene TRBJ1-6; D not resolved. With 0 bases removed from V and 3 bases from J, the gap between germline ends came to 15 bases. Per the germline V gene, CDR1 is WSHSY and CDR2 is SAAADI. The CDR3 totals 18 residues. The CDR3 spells CASSESRAASSYNSPLHF. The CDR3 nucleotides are TGCGCCAGCAGTGAGTCGAGGGCAGCTTCAAGCTATAATTCACCCCTCCACTTT.

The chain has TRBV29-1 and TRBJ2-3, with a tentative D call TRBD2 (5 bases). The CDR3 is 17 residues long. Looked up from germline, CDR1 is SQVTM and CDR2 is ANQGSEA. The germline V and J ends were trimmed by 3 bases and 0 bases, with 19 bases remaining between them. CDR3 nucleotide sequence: TGCAGCGTTGAGAGCTCGGGGAGATCGACTAGCACAGATACGCAGTATTTT. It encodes CSVESSGRSTSTDTQYF.

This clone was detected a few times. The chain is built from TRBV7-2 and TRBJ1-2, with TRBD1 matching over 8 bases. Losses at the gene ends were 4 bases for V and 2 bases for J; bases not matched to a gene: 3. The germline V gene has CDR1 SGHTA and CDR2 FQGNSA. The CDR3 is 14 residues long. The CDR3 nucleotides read TGTGCCAGCAGCTCTAGGACAGGGAACTATGGCTACACCTTC. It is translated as CASSSRTGNYGYTF.

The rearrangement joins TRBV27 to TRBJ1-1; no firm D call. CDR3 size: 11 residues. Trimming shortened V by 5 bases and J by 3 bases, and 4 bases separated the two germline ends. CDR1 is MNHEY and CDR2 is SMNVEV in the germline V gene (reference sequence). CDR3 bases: TGTGCCAGCAGTACTCACACTGAAGCTTTCTTT. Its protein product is CASSTHTEAFF.